The 24 T cell receptor beta chains listed next were all sequenced from one sample in a study of blood T cells in healthy people across ages (dated by TCRdb to the mid-2010s). Library method: 5' RACE. This sample was sequenced with an Illumina HiSeq 2500. A second 7 to 11 cycle PCR used a sample-barcoded 5' primer and a J-beta primer mix. TCRdb cleaned the public reads at Q25 with fastp, built clones with MiXCR and kept in-frame beta chains. Rows with a matching CDR3 protein are joined into one entry that keeps the most common DNA and genes. Present in this sample are about 620,000 distinct CDR3 sequences, more than 45% of which were seen just once. In total, the top ten clones hold about 13% of the sample. The sequencing input was blood. These receptor sequences come from a woman older than 75 in good health.

The V and J genes are TRBV4-2 and TRBJ2-4; D possibly corresponds to TRBD2 (6 bases). The DNA end lines up better with TRBJ2-7; the J call may be wrong. The CDR3 extends over 17 amino acids. Per the germline V gene, CDR1 is LGHNA and CDR2 is YNFKEQ. DNA for the CDR3: TGTGCCAGCAGCCAAGAGTGGTTAGGAGGGGCAGGCTACGAGCAGTACTTC. This translates into CASSQEWLGGAGYEQYF.

In its sample, this clonotype was seen many times. V usage is TRBV29-1 and J usage is TRBJ1-2; 9 bases align to TRBD1. V shed 4 bases and J 7 bases; nucleotides not matched to a gene: 7. CDR3 size: 13 residues. Germline CDR1 is SQVTM and CDR2 is ANQGSEA. The CDR3 DNA reads TGCAGCGTTGGCGACAGGGGGGTGAGTGGCTACACCTTC. This translates into CSVGDRGVSGYTF. Using reference TRBV29-1 and TRBJ1-2 for the parts outside the CDR3, the full variable domain is SAVISQKPSRDICQRGTSLTIQCQVDSQVTMMFWYRQQPGQSLTLIATANQGSEATYESGFVIDKFPISRPNLTFSTLTVSNMSPEDSSIYLCSVGDRGVSGYTFGSGTRLTVV.

The chain employs TRBV15 and TRBJ2-3; D gene ambiguous. The CDR3 runs to 12 residues. Germline CDR1 is LNHNV and CDR2 is YYDKDF (reference sequence). The V end was cut by 1 base, the J end by 13 bases, with 12 bases between. The CDR3 DNA sequence: TGTGCCACCAGCAGAGGATATCAAGAGGAGTATTTT. Encoded protein: CATSRGYQEEYF.

The V and J genes are TRBV7-2 and TRBJ2-7; D call uncertain. Between the trimmed V and J ends, which lost 2 bases and 3 bases, there was a span of 14 bases. Germline V gene data show CDR1 as SGHTA and CDR2 as FQGNSA. The CDR3 spans 15 residues. The CDR3 DNA reads as TGTGCCAGCAGCTTATCCCGCGACCTGTACTACGAGCAGTACTTC. Amino acid sequence: CASSLSRDLYYEQYF.

About this clonotype itself: One end of the junction is discordant with germline, which a read error may explain. This CDR3 reads CSARDPSGANLDTQYF. Here the CDR3 DNA reads TGCAGTGCAAGAGATCCTAGCGGAGCGAACCTAGATACGCAGTATTTT. V and J are TRBV20-1 and TRBJ2-3; 7 bases agree with TRBD2. CDR3 length equals 16 residues. Germline V gives CDR1 DFQATT, CDR2 SNEGSKA (reference sequence).

This clonotype was observed a few times. The genes are TRBV6-6 and TRBJ1-2; D gene uncertain. The V and J ends lost 6 bases and 0 bases respectively, with 17 bases between them. CDR3 length: 16 amino acids. Germline CDR1 MNHNY, CDR2 SVGAGI (reference sequence). The CDR3 sequence is CASSYSPPMANYGYTF. CDR3 sequence (DNA): TGTGCCAGCAGCTACAGCCCTCCGATGGCTAACTATGGCTACACCTTC.

This chain joins TRBV9 and TRBJ1-4; 9 bases are a match to TRBD1. The CDR3 loop spans 18 amino acids. Per germline, CDR1 SGDLS and CDR2 YYNGEE. V trimming: 2 bases; J trimming: 0 bases; junction bases outside the gene matches: 8. The CDR3 bases are TGTGCCAGCAGCGTCGCCGGGACAGGGACCTCAACTAATGAAAAACTGTTTTTT. Its translation: CASSVAGTGTSTNEKLFF.

The chain employs TRBV5-1 and TRBJ1-1, with D perhaps TRBD1 (6 bases). Germline-derived CDR1 and CDR2 are SGHRS and YFSETQ. Trimming cost V 2 bases and J 4 bases, with 24 bases left between them. The CDR3 covers 18 residues. The CDR3 region is CASSFLPYSPEGVTEAFF. In DNA, the CDR3 is TGCGCCAGCAGCTTCCTCCCTTATTCTCCCGAGGGGGTCACTGAAGCTTTCTTT.

The chain joins TRBV12-3 or TRBV12-4 to TRBJ2-1, with 11 nucleotides matching TRBD1. The CDR3 length is 15 residues. Germline trimming cut 7 bases from V and 3 bases from J; bases unmatched to any gene: 5. This CDR3 reads CASTRGQGVYNEQFF. In DNA, the CDR3 is TGTGCCAGCACCAGGGGACAGGGGGTCTACAATGAGCAGTTCTTC.

On this clonotype itself: A much larger clone differs from this one at a single base, so this may be a read error. Here the CDR3 reads CATSREGTRVGDYGYTF. CDR3 DNA sequence: TGTGCCACCAGCAGAGAGGGCACAAGGGTGGGCGACTATGGCTACACCTTC. V and J are TRBV15 and TRBJ1-2; no definite D call. Trimming left V 0 bases short and J 3 bases short, with 17 bases between. The length of the CDR3 is 17 residues. Germline V CDR1 and CDR2: LNHNV, YYDKDF (reference sequence).

The chain has TRBV10-3 and TRBJ2-5, with D tentatively TRBD1 (6 bases). The CDR3 extends over 13 amino acids. Trimming left V 9 bases short and J 2 bases short, with 13 bases between. The germline CDR1 and CDR2 sequences are ENHRY and SYGVKD. CDR3 residues: CAISPDRQETQYF. DNA for the CDR3: TGTGCCATTTCCCCGGACAGACAAGAGACCCAGTACTTC.

The chain couples TRBV12-3 or TRBV12-4 to TRBJ2-3, with D tentatively TRBD1 (6 bases). With 5 bases removed from V and 2 bases from J, the gap between germline ends came to 17 bases. CDR3 length: 16 residues. Here the CDR3 DNA reads TGTGCCAGCAGTCCAACAGGGCATGGGCTCACAGATACGCAGTATTTT. Protein product: CASSPTGHGLTDTQYF.

Note on this clonotype: A much more abundant neighbour one base away suggests this may be a read error. The CDR3 region has the DNA TGTGCCAGCAACGACAGGGTTATTGATGAGCAGTACTTC. Protein: CASNDRVIDEQYF. The chain couples TRBV28 to TRBJ2-5; 7 positions agree with TRBD1. Per germline, CDR1 MDHEN and CDR2 SYDVKM. V gave up 7 bases and J gave up 11 bases; unmatched junction bases: 13. The CDR3 consists of 13 residues.

On this clonotype: A junction boundary mismatches the germline segment, possibly from a read error. The CDR3 here is CTSSPPGPREDTQYF. CDR3 coding DNA: TGTACCAGCAGCCCACCTGGCCCCAGGGAGGATACGCAGTATTTT. The J gene is TRBJ2-3, the V gene TRBV7-8; D may match TRBD1 or TRBD2 (5 bases each). The germline V gene has CDR1 SGHVS and CDR2 FQNEAQ. The length of the CDR3 is 15 residues.

The rearrangement joins TRBV13 to TRBJ2-4, with TRBD2 matching over 8 bases. CDR3 size: 18 residues. The V gene end was trimmed by 5 bases and the J gene end by 3 bases; junction bases not matched to a gene: 15. Per the germline V gene, CDR1 is PRHDT and CDR2 is FYEKMQ (reference sequence). CDR3 sequence (DNA): TGTGCCAGCAGCCCCCACGGACTAGCCGAAGAAAACAAAAACATTCAGTACTTC. Its translation: CASSPHGLAEENKNIQYF.

This clonotype was detected ten times or more. The J gene is TRBJ2-7, the V gene TRBV7-9; D is unclear. Per the germline V gene, CDR1 is SEHNR and CDR2 is FQNEAQ (reference sequence). CDR3 size: 14 residues. Trimming removed 0 bases at V and 6 bases at J, with 12 bases between. CDR3 in amino acids: CASSLAQVRSEQYF. The CDR3 DNA is TGTGCCAGCAGCTTAGCCCAGGTGCGAAGCGAGCAGTACTTC.

The rearrangement links TRBV20-1 to TRBJ1-1, with D perhaps matching TRBD1 (5 bases). This CDR3 has 14 amino acids. CDR1 DFQATT and CDR2 SNEGSKA come from the germline V gene (reference sequence). V shed 1 base and J shed 0 bases, with 9 bases lying between them. The chain's CDR3 is CSARVGHLNTEAFF. CDR3 in DNA: TGCAGTGCTAGAGTAGGACACCTGAACACTGAAGCTTTCTTT.

This clonotype was seen just once. A junction boundary mismatches the germline segment, possibly from a read error. This rearrangement joins TRBV28 to TRBJ2-1; D remains unclear. This CDR3 region has 14 residues. The germline V gene has CDR1 MDHEN and CDR2 SYDVKM. The CDR3 DNA follows: TGTACCAGCAGTTTATGGTTGTTGGGCAATGAGCAGTTCTTC. Residues: CTSSLWLLGNEQFF.

This chain uses TRBV20-1 with TRBJ2-7, with 7 nucleotides matching TRBD1. CDR1 and CDR2 (germline): DFQATT, SNEGSKA (reference sequence). The ends lost 6 bases at V and 0 bases at J; junction bases unmatched: 5. The CDR3 loop spans 13 amino acids. CDR3 amino acids: CSALTGSSYEQYF. CDR3 sequence (DNA): TGCAGTGCCCTGACAGGGAGCTCCTACGAGCAGTACTTC.

For this clonotype: A much larger clone differs from this one at a single base, so this may be a read error. The chain couples TRBV20-1 to TRBJ2-1; the match to TRBD2 covers 8 bases. With 5 bases clipped from V and 2 bases from J, the junction kept 5 bases outside the gene matches. The CDR3 runs to 14 residues. Germline CDR1 and CDR2: DFQATT and SNEGSKA (reference sequence). The CDR3 is CSAVIAGPYNEQFF. The CDR3 nucleotides are TGCAGTGCTGTCATAGCGGGACCCTACAATGAGCAGTTCTTC.

The genes are TRBV28 and TRBJ1-1; D not resolved. CDR3 length: 14 residues. CDR1 and CDR2 (germline): MDHEN, SYDVKM. Deletions cut 6 bases from V and 0 bases from J, with 11 bases between. The CDR3 loop is CASRIPSLNTEAFF. The CDR3 DNA reads TGTGCCAGCAGAATCCCCTCGCTGAACACTGAAGCTTTCTTT.

This clonotype came up many times. The chain combines TRBV7-2 with TRBJ2-1; either TRBD1 or TRBD2 may fit D (5 bases each). V lost 1 base and J 7 bases, leaving 14 bases between the germline ends. The CDR3 sequence is 15 residues long. Per the germline V gene, CDR1 is SGHTA and CDR2 is FQGNSA. The CDR3 nucleotides read TGTGCCAGCAGCTTAGTCACTAGGGGCGGGAATGAGCAGTTCTTC. Protein sequence: CASSLVTRGGNEQFF.

V usage is TRBV29-1 and J usage is TRBJ1-1, with TRBD1 identical over 11 bases. V shed 6 bases, J shed 3 bases, and the junction held 3 bases outside the gene matches. Germline CDR1 reads SQVTM; CDR2 reads ANQGSEA. The CDR3 is 13 residues long. CDR3: CSVRTGGYTEAFF. CDR3 in DNA: TGCAGCGTGAGGACAGGGGGCTACACTGAAGCTTTCTTT.

This clonotype was recorded a few times. V usage is TRBV29-1 and J usage is TRBJ2-2; D tentatively reads TRBD1 or TRBD2 (5 bases each). The CDR3 is 15 residues long. V lost 8 bases and J 3 bases, leaving 19 bases between the germline ends. Germline V gene sequence: CDR1 SQVTM, CDR2 ANQGSEA. The CDR3 nucleotides are TGCAGCATCTGCTGTGAGGGGCCGGACACCGGGGAGCTGTTTTTT. Its protein product is CSICCEGPDTGELFF.